This T cell receptor (beta chain) was sequenced for a study of cytomegalovirus exposure and HLA in healthy donors. V lost 5 bases to trimming and J lost 5 bases, with 9 bases between them. This CDR3 is 12 amino acids long. Per germline, CDR1 SEHNR and CDR2 FQNEAQ (reference sequence). PCR used 60 Vbeta primers and 13 Jbeta primers. The method was immunoSEQ multiplex PCR; TCRdb's version includes in-frame clones alone and lacks a portion of them. This table has around 180,000 clones, around 82% appearing once. The sample taken for sequencing was PBMCs. The chain has TRBV7-9 and TRBJ1-2; TRBD1 might be the D (5 bases). The sequence derives from a woman in her forties or fifties in good health and CMV-seropositive. CDR3 sequence (DNA): TGTGCCAGCAGCCCGACAGATTATGGCTACACCTTC. This sequence encodes CASSPTDYGYTF.